The rows below give T cell receptor beta chains drawn from one sample of a study of cytomegalovirus exposure and HLA in healthy donors. Assay used: immunoSEQ multiplex PCR; TCRdb lists only in-frame clones, some missing. The profile shows tens of thousands of clones, 70% to 85% of them singletons. Source material: PBMCs. The receptors were sampled from a woman aged 45 to 65 in good health and CMV-seronegative. The CDR3 runs from the conserved cysteine through the conserved F or W. The D gene is left open where the match is weak. Size is omitted from some rows. Given values are once, few, many or a class for expanded clones.

j_call clone_size d_call v_call cdr3_nt cdr3_aa
TRBJ2-1 . TRBD2 TRBV7-3 TGTGCCAGCAGCCCTGGACTAGCGGGGTACAATGAGCAGTTCTTC CASSPGLAGYNEQFF
TRBJ2-2 . . TRBV4-3 TGCGCCAGCAGCCAAGGGGGAGGTTACACCGACACCGGGGAGCTGTTTTTT CASSQGGGYTDTGELFF
TRBJ1-4 once TRBD1 TRBV25-1 TGTGCCAGCAGTGAAATGGTGCCGGGACAGGGTGACGAAAAACTGTTTTTT CASSEMVPGQGDEKLFF
TRBJ2-7 . . TRBV5-6 TGTGCCAGCAGTCCCGGAGCAGGGGTAATCCCCCCTTACGAGCAGTACTTC CASSPGAGVIPPYEQYF
TRBJ2-7 . TRBD1 TRBV6-1 TGTGCCAGCAGTAAAGCAGGGGGTCTCAGCTCCTACGAGCAGTACTTC CASSKAGGLSSYEQYF
TRBJ2-7 . . TRBV7-9 TGTGCCAGCAGGGGGGCGGGGGAGAAGCAGTACTTC CASRGAGEKQYF
TRBJ2-4 once . TRBV11-3 TGTGCCAGCAGCCTGAGGACTTGGCGCTCTATAGCCAAAAACATTCAGTACTTC CASSLRTWRSIAKNIQYF
TRBJ1-4 few . TRBV7-8 TGTGCCAGCAGCTTATATGAAAAACTGTCTTTT CASSLYEKLSF
TRBJ2-7 . . TRBV2 TGTGCCAGCAGCCCCTCGCGGATTCGCACCTACGAGCAGTACTTC CASSPSRIRTYEQYF
TRBJ1-2 . . TRBV15 TGTGCCACCAGCCCCCGACAGACGAACTATGGCTACACCTTC CATSPRQTNYGYTF
TRBJ1-1 . TRBD1 TRBV2 TGTGCCTGCAAAGGGACAGAATCCACTGAAGCTTTCTTT CACKGTESTEAFF
TRBJ1-1 . . TRBV2 TGTGCCAGCTTGGGGCAGATGAACACTGAAGCTTTCTTT CASLGQMNTEAFF
TRBJ2-7 . . TRBV7-9 TGTGCCAGCAGCTTAGCGGTAGGGGGCCTAGCGGGCGACGAGCAGTACTTC CASSLAVGGLAGDEQYF
TRBJ1-1 . . TRBV7-9 TGTGCCAGCAGCTCCGAGGGGAGGTACAAAGGAGACACTGAAGCTTTCTTT CASSSEGRYKGDTEAFF
TRBJ1-2 once TRBD1 TRBV9 TGTGCCAGCAGCCGGCTTACCGGGACAGCTAACTATGGCTACACCTTC CASSRLTGTANYGYTF
TRBJ2-3 . TRBD2 TRBV13 TGTGCCAGCAGCTTCATCTCCCTAGCGGGAAAGACAGATACGCAGTATTTT CASSFISLAGKTDTQYF
TRBJ1-2 once . TRBV7-8 TGTGCCAGCAGCTTTTCAGGGGTTTCTAACTATGGCTACACCTTC CASSFSGVSNYGYTF
TRBJ1-1 . . TRBV7-9 TGTGCCAGCAGCTCCCCGACAGGCCAAGTATCATCTGAAGCTTTCTTT CASSSPTGQVSSEAFF
TRBJ1-5 . . TRBV4-2 TGTGCCAGCAGCGCGTACCTCGGTGAGCCCCAGCATTTT CASSAYLGEPQHF
TRBJ1-1 few TRBD1 TRBV2 TGTGCCAGCAGGTTAAGACAGGGCAAAGGGAACACTGAAGCTTTCTTT CASRLRQGKGNTEAFF
TRBJ1-1 . . TRBV27 TGTGCCAGCAGTTCCCCATATGGGGGGGACACTGAAGCTTTCTTT CASSSPYGGDTEAFF
TRBJ1-2 . TRBD1 TRBV15 TGTGCCACCAGCAGCCAAGGGACAGCCCTTTACTATGGCTACACCTTC CATSSQGTALYYGYTF
TRBJ2-2 . TRBD1 TRBV9 TGTGCCAGCAGCGTGAGCGCCGGGACAGTCCCCGGGGAGCTGTTTTTT CASSVSAGTVPGELFF
TRBJ1-6 . . TRBV15 TGTGCCACCAGCAGAGATAGGCGGGGGCATAATTCACCCCTCCACTTT CATSRDRRGHNSPLHF
TRBJ2-5 . . TRBV9 TGTGCCAGCAGCGTAGCCGGGAGAGAGGGCGAGACCCAGTACTTC CASSVAGREGETQYF
TRBJ1-2 . . TRBV7-9 TGTGCCAGCAGCCCCCTGGGGCCTTACTATGGCTACACCTTC CASSPLGPYYGYTF
TRBJ2-1 . TRBD2 TRBV6-6 TGTGCCAGCAGTTACGAAGCGGGGGGGATGGATGAGCAGTTCTTC CASSYEAGGMDEQFF
TRBJ2-5 . TRBD2 TRBV7-8 TGTGCCAGCAGCTTAGAAGGGCGGGGGGGCCAAGAGACCCAGTACTTC CASSLEGRGGQETQYF
TRBJ1-2 . . TRBV5-1 TGCGCCAGCAGCCTTGGACAGTCAAGTTATGGCTACACCTTC CASSLGQSSYGYTF
TRBJ2-4 . TRBD1 TRBV6-1 TGTGCCAGCAGTGACGGGATTGGACAGGCACTAGTCAAGGCCAAAAACATTCAGTACTTC CASSDGIGQALVKAKNIQYF
TRBJ1-2 . TRBD1 TRBV13 TGTGCCAGCAGCTTAGACAGGGGAAACTATGGCTACACCTTC CASSLDRGNYGYTF
TRBJ2-7 few . TRBV6-6 TGTGCCAGCAAAGGTCGGAGCTCCTACGAGCAGTACTTC CASKGRSSYEQYF
TRBJ2-1 . . TRBV9 TGTGCCAGCAGCGTATACGGGAGAGGCTACAATGAGCAGTTCTTC CASSVYGRGYNEQFF
TRBJ1-4 . TRBD1 TRBV4-1 TGCGCCAGCAGCTGGGACAGGGGTAATGAAAAACTGTTTTTT CASSWDRGNEKLFF
TRBJ1-2 . . TRBV4-2 TGTGCCAGCAGCCAAGACAGGGCAAGTGTTTTC CASSQDRASVF
TRBJ1-1 . . TRBV6-5 TGTGCCAGCAGTTACGGGTTGGGAGGGGGGACTGAAGCTTTCTTT CASSYGLGGGTEAFF
TRBJ1-4 . . TRBV5-4 TGTGCCAGCAGCGCCTACGGGAGCTCAACTAATGAAAAACTGTTTTTT CASSAYGSSTNEKLFF
TRBJ1-1 . . TRBV7-3 TGTGCCAGCAGCCTGTCAGGCAGGAACACTGAAGCTTTCTTT CASSLSGRNTEAFF
TRBJ1-5 . . TRBV27 TGTGCCAGCAGCTTGACAGAAGTAGGGCAGCCCCAGCATTTT CASSLTEVGQPQHF
TRBJ2-1 . TRBD2 TRBV2 TGTGCCAGCAGTGTGTGGACTAGCGGCTCCTACAATGAGCAGTTCTTC CASSVWTSGSYNEQFF
TRBJ1-2 . TRBD1 TRBV30 TGTGCCTGGAGTAATACCTTCAGGGGGCGCAACTATGGCTACACCTTC CAWSNTFRGRNYGYTF
TRBJ1-1 . TRBD1 TRBV2 TGTGCCAGCAGTGGAGGGACAGGGAACACTGAAGCTTTCTTT CASSGGTGNTEAFF